Listed below are T cell receptor beta chains from one sample, sequenced in a study of T cells in Graves' hyperthyroidism and ophthalmopathy. Via MiXCR, TCRdb re-called the multiplex PCR reads, giving one row per CDR3 protein. The sample comprises 360,000 or so distinct CDR3 sequences, around 15% of which are singletons, and approximately 19% rests with the top ten. The sample comprised blood. Receptors were obtained from a woman aged 55-69 years with Graves' ophthalmopathy. The CDR3 runs from the conserved cysteine through the conserved F or W. The D gene is left open where the match is weak. Some rows have no size entry. The others give once, few or many, or a class for an expanded clone.

d_call,clone_size,v_call,cdr3_length,j_call,cdr3_aa,cdr3_nt
NA,few,TRBV4-1,15,TRBJ2-7,CASSQNFLAGYEQYF,TGCGCCAGCAGCCAAAACTTTCTAGCAGGCTACGAGCAGTACTTC
NA,many,TRBV28,12,TRBJ2-5,CASNTNQETQYF,TGTGCCAGCAATACCAACCAAGAGACCCAGTACTTC
NA,many,TRBV27,14,TRBJ2-1,CASRMEAEYNEQFF,TGTGCCAGTAGGATGGAGGCGGAATACAATGAGCAGTTCTTC
TRBD2,many,TRBV3-1,16,TRBJ2-1,CASSLTSGGGYDEQFF,TGTGCCAGCAGCCTGACTAGCGGGGGGGGATATGATGAGCAGTTCTTC
NA,many,TRBV5-1,12,TRBJ2-3,CASSLVGDTQYF,TGTGCCAGCAGCTTAGTTGGAGATACGCAGTATTTT
TRBD2,NA,TRBV9,16,TRBJ2-1,CASSTGTSGRRNEQFF,TGTGCCAGCAGCACCGGGACTAGCGGGAGAAGAAATGAGCAGTTCTTC
NA,NA,TRBV9,15,TRBJ2-1,CASSVGRTNYNEQFF,TGTGCCAGCAGCGTAGGCAGGACCAACTACAATGAGCAGTTCTTC
NA,many,TRBV28,14,TRBJ2-1,CASSQGSSYNEQFF,TGTGCCAGCAGCCAGGGAAGCTCCTACAATGAGCAGTTCTTC
TRBD1,few,TRBV28,18,TRBJ1-5,CASSSNSETGGKGQPQHF,TGTGCCAGCAGCTCTAACTCCGAGACAGGGGGTAAGGGTCAGCCCCAGCATTTT
TRBD1,once,TRBV28,14,TRBJ1-2,CASSGSGQGAGYTF,TGTGCCAGCAGTGGTTCGGGACAGGGGGCTGGCTACACCTTC
TRBD2,NA,TRBV27,15,TRBJ2-1,CASSPGAAGYNEQFF,TGTGCCAGCAGTCCCGGGGCAGCGGGATACAATGAGCAGTTCTTC
TRBD1,many,TRBV2,14,TRBJ2-3,CASNRDRVTDTQYF,TGTGCCAGCAACCGGGACAGGGTCACAGATACGCAGTATTTT
TRBD2,many,TRBV20-1,18,TRBJ2-5,CSARGPEGTSGVQETQYF,TGCAGTGCTAGAGGTCCGGAGGGGACTAGCGGAGTCCAAGAGACCCAGTACTTC
TRBD2,many,TRBV7-9,16,TRBJ2-7,CASSIDLAGTRGEQYF,TGTGCCAGCAGCATTGACCTAGCGGGAACGAGAGGGGAGCAGTACTTC
NA,NA,TRBV12-3/TRBV12-4,14,TRBJ1-5,CASRSQGGGQPQHF,TGTGCCAGCAGATCCCAGGGTGGAGGCCAGCCCCAGCATTTT
NA,many,TRBV20-1,15,TRBJ1-5,CSANALGVRNQPQHF,TGCAGTGCCAATGCCCTGGGGGTGCGAAATCAGCCCCAGCATTTT
TRBD2,NA,TRBV24-1,15,TRBJ2-3,CATSPTSGLTDTQYF,TGTGCCACCAGTCCCACTAGCGGTCTCACAGATACGCAGTATTTT
NA,NA,TRBV29-1,10,TRBJ1-1,CSGGGREAFF,TGCAGCGGTGGTGGCAGGGAAGCTTTCTTT
NA,NA,TRBV14,13,TRBJ2-5,CASSQAPRGRWYF,TGTGCCAGCAGCCAAGCACCGCGGGGGCGCTGGTACTTC
NA,many,TRBV20-1,13,TRBJ1-1,CSARTYSRPEAFF,TGCAGTGCTAGAACCTACAGTAGACCTGAAGCTTTCTTT
TRBD2,few,TRBV15,18,TRBJ2-1,CATSRELYSGTSYNEQFF,TGTGCCACCAGCAGAGAACTATATAGCGGGACTTCCTACAATGAGCAGTTCTTC
NA,many,TRBV6-1,14,TRBJ2-7,CASSLGRGSDEQYF,TGTGCCAGCAGTCTGGGCCGAGGAAGCGACGAGCAGTACTTC
NA,many,TRBV28,11,TRBJ2-2,CASGTWRELFF,TGTGCCAGCGGGACATGGCGGGAGCTGTTTTTT
NA,few,TRBV29-1,14,TRBJ1-2,CSVEETVRDSSYTF,TGCAGCGTTGAAGAAACGGTCAGGGATTCCAGCTACACCTTC
NA,few,TRBV6-1,13,TRBJ2-2,CASRSRSTGELFF,TGTGCCAGCAGGTCGCGTAGCACCGGGGAGCTGTTTTTT
NA,NA,TRBV4-1,16,TRBJ1-1,CASSPTVWGTDTEAFF,TGCGCCAGCAGCCCAACTGTATGGGGGACGGACACTGAAGCTTTCTTT
NA,few,TRBV25-1,15,TRBJ1-6,CASSGAGARNSPLHF,TGTGCCAGCAGTGGGGCGGGGGCGAGAAATTCACCCCTCCACTTT
TRBD1,many,TRBV2,15,TRBJ1-5,CASSEWTGDSQPQHF,TGTGCCAGCAGTGAATGGACAGGGGACAGTCAGCCCCAGCATTTT
NA,many,TRBV2,12,TRBJ2-5,CASSANSETQYF,TGTGCCAGCAGTGCAAATTCGGAGACCCAGTACTTC
TRBD2,few,TRBV19,17,TRBJ2-1,CASTSRHGGRSYNEQFF,TGTGCCAGTACCTCAAGGCACGGCGGGAGATCCTACAATGAGCAGTTCTTC
NA,NA,TRBV6-2/TRBV6-3,13,TRBJ2-5,CASLTPGWETQYF,TGTGCCAGCCTTACCCCGGGATGGGAGACCCAGTACTTC
TRBD2,few,TRBV7-6,16,TRBJ2-3,CASSPLLAERTDTQYF,TGTGCCAGCAGCCCCCTCCTAGCGGAAAGAACAGATACGCAGTATTTT
TRBD2,many,TRBV18,17,TRBJ2-1,CASSPPSWREGRGEQFF,TGTGCCAGCTCACCACCGAGTTGGCGGGAGGGCCGCGGTGAGCAGTTCTTC
NA,many,TRBV5-1,14,TRBJ2-6,CASSLSTGANVLTF,TGCGCCAGCAGCTTGAGCACCGGGGCCAACGTCCTGACTTTC
NA,many,TRBV12-3/TRBV12-4,15,TRBJ1-4,CASSFETPTNEKLFF,TGTGCCAGCAGTTTTGAAACACCAACTAATGAAAAACTGTTTTTT
NA,NA,TRBV14,14,TRBJ1-1,CASSQDLREPEAFF,TGTGCCAGCAGCCAAGATCTAAGGGAACCTGAAGCTTTCTTT
NA,many,TRBV30,11,TRBJ1-1,CAWKRTDEAFF,TGTGCCTGGAAGAGGACCGATGAAGCTTTCTTT
TRBD1,NA,TRBV10-2,15,TRBJ1-3,CASSEEGAPGNTIYF,TGCGCCAGCAGTGAAGAGGGGGCGCCAGGAAACACCATATATTTT
NA,many,TRBV12-3/TRBV12-4,16,TRBJ2-1,CASIPIGAAPYNEQFF,TGTGCCAGCATCCCAATCGGGGCCGCCCCCTACAATGAGCAGTTCTTC
NA,many,TRBV28,15,TRBJ1-2,CASSSSRPRALGYTF,TGTGCCAGCAGTTCAAGCAGGCCCAGGGCCCTCGGCTACACCTTC
TRBD1,NA,TRBV7-9,14,TRBJ1-1,CASSGQGMSAEAFF,TGTGCCAGCAGCGGACAGGGGATGAGCGCTGAAGCTTTCTTT
NA,many,TRBV7-3,16,TRBJ2-1,CASSFSAGAAYNEQFF,TGTGCCAGCAGCTTTTCAGCAGGGGCGGCCTACAATGAGCAGTTCTTC
TRBD2,NA,TRBV5-1,15,TRBJ2-1,CASSSSSGRAGEQFF,TGCGCCAGCAGCTCCTCTAGCGGGAGGGCCGGTGAGCAGTTCTTC
NA,many,TRBV28,12,TRBJ2-1,CASSPAYNEQFF,TGTGCCAGCAGTCCAGCGTACAATGAGCAGTTCTTC
TRBD1,many,TRBV2,15,TRBJ1-6,CASREIGTGLSPLHF,TGTGCCAGCAGAGAAATCGGGACAGGTCTTTCACCCCTCCACTTT
TRBD2,few,TRBV7-9,18,TRBJ2-1,CASSLAAGTSGTHNEQFF,TGTGCCAGCAGCTTAGCGGCGGGGACTAGCGGGACCCACAATGAGCAGTTCTTC